Following are 4 T cell receptor beta chains from one sample sequenced in a study of T cells expressing NK-cell markers. TCRdb re-called the 5' RACE reads and catalogs CDR3 proteins one per entry, DNA excluded. This sample contains some 450,000 distinct CDR3 sequences. Sequencing input: blood T cells: a sorted CD56 or NKG2C T cell subset, CD4+ or CD8+ T cells, or bulk PBMC T cells (not recorded which). These receptors all come from a woman between 18 and 70 years old in good health.

This chain connects TRBV20-1 to TRBJ2-5; TCRdb proposes TRBD1, but this gene call is untestable without DNA. Germline CDR1 DFQATT, CDR2 SNEGSKA (reference sequence). This CDR3 spans 13 amino acids. The CDR3 spells CSATPGHGETQYF.

The gene calls are TRBV15 and TRBJ1-2; TCRdb reports TRBD1, a call that lacks DNA to check it against. The germline CDR1 and CDR2 sequences are LNHNV and YYDKDF (reference sequence). CDR3 length equals 15 residues. This CDR3 is CATSRNPDSDYGYTF.

This rearrangement joins TRBV12-3 or TRBV12-4 to TRBJ2-5; TCRdb names TRBD2, which stays unverified in the absence of DNA. The CDR3 is 15 amino acids. CDR3 region: CASSPTGTMVETQYF.

The chain carries TRBV7-2 and TRBJ1-1; TCRdb's D call of TRBD1 is untestable without DNA. Germline V lookup: CDR1 SGHTA, CDR2 FQGNSA. This CDR3 has 14 residues. CDR3 amino acids: CASSFTGRNTEAFF. The variable domain in full, with the rest retrieved from reference TRBV7-2 and TRBJ1-1, is GAGVSQSPSNKVTEKGKDVELRCDPISGHTALYWYRQSLGQGLEFLIYFQGNSAPDKSGLPSDRFSAERTGGSVSTLTIQRTQQEDSAVYLCASSFTGRNTEAFFGQGTRLTVV.